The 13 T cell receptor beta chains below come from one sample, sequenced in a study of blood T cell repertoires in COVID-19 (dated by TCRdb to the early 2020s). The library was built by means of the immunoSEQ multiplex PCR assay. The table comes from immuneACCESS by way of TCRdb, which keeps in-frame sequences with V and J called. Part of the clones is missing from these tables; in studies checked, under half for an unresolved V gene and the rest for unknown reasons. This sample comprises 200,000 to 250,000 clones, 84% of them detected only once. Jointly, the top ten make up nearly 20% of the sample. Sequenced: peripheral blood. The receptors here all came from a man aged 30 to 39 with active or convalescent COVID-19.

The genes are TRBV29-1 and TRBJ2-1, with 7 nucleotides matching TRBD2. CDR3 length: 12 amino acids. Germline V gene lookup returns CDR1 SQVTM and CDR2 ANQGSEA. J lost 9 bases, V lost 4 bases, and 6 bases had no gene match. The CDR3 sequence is CSVASGTIEQFF. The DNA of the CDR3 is TGCAGCGTTGCCAGCGGGACTATTGAGCAGTTCTTC.

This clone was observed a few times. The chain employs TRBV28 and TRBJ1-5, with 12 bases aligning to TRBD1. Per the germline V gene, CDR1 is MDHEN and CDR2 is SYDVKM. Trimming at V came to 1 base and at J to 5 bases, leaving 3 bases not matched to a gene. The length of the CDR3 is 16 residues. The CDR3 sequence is CASSLSGTGGDQPQHF. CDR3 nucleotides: TGTGCCAGCAGTTTATCGGGGACAGGGGGCGATCAGCCCCAGCATTTT.

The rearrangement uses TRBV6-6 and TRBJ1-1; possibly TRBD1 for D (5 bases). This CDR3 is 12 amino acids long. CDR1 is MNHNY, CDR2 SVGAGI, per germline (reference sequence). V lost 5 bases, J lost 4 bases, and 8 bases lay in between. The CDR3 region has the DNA TGTGCCAGCAGTCGGGACTCCACTGAAGCTTTCTTT. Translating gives CASSRDSTEAFF.

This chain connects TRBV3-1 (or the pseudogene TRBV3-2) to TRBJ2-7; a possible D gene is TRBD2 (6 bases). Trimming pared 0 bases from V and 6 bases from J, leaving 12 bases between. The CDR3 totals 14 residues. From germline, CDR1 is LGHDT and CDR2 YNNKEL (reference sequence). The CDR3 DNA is TGTGCCAGCAGCCAAGATCCGTGGAGGGCCGAGCAGTACTTC. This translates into CASSQDPWRAEQYF.

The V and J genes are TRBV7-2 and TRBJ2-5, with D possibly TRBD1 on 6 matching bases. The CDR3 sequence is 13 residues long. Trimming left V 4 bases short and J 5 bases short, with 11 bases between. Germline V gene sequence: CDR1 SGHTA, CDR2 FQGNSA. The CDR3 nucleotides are TGTGCCAGCAGCTCCCGGGACACGGAGACCCAGTACTTC. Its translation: CASSSRDTETQYF. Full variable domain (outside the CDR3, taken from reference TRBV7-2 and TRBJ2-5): GAGVSQSPSNKVTEKGKDVELRCDPISGHTALYWYRQSLGQGLEFLIYFQGNSAPDKSGLPSDRFSAERTGGSVSTLTIQRTQQEDSAVYLCASSSRDTETQYFGPGTRLLVL.

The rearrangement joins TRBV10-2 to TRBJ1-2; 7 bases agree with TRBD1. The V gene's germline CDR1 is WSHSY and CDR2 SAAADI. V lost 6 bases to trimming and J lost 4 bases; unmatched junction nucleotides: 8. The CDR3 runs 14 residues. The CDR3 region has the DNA TGCGCCAGCAGCCCTTCCGGGACAGTCTATGGCTACACCTTC. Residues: CASSPSGTVYGYTF.

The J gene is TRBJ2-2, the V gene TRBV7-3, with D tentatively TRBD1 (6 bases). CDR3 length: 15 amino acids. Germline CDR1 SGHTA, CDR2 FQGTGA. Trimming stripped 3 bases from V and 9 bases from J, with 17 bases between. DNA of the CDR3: TGTGCCAGCAGCTTCTCGGCAGGGACACCACGGGAGCTGTTTTTT. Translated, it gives CASSFSAGTPRELFF. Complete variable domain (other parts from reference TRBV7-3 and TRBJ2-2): GAGVSQTPSNKVTEKGKYVELRCDPISGHTALYWYRQSLGQGPEFLIYFQGTGAADDSGLPNDRFFAVRPEGSVSTLKIQRTERGDSAVYLCASSFSAGTPRELFFGEGSRLTVL.

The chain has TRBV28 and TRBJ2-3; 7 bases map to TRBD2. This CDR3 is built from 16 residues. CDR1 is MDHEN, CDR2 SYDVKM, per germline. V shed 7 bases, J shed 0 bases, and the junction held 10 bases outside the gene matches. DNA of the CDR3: TGTGCCAGCACCCGAGGGGCTAGCGGTAGCACAGATACGCAGTATTTT. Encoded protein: CASTRGASGSTDTQYF.

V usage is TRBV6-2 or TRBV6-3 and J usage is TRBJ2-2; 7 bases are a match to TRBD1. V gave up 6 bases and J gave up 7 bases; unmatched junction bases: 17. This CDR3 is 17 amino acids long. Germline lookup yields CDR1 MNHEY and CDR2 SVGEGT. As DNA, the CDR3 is TGTGCCAGCAGCTTGTTGAGAGGGGGCGCGTGGTTCGGGGAGCTGTTTTTT. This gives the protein CASSLLRGGAWFGELFF.

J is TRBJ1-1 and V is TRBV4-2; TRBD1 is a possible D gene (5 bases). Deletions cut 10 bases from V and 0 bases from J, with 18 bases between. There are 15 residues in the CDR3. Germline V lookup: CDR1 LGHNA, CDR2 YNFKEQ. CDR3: CAIRRGLGVNTEAFF. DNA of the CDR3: TGTGCCATCCGTCGGGGGTTGGGGGTGAACACTGAAGCTTTCTTT.

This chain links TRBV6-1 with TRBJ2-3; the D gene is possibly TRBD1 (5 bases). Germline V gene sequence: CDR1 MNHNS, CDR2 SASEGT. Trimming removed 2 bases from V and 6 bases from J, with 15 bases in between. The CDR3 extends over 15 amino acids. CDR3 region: CASSESWGRADTQYF. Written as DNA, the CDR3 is TGTGCCAGCAGTGAATCCTGGGGCAGAGCGGATACGCAGTATTTT.

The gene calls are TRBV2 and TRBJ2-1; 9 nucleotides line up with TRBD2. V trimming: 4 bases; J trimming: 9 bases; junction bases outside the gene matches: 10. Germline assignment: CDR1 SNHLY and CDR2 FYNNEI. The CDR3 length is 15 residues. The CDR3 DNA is TGTGCCAGCAGTGTGGGGGCTAGCGGGGTTGGTGAGCAGTTCTTC. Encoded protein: CASSVGASGVGEQFF.

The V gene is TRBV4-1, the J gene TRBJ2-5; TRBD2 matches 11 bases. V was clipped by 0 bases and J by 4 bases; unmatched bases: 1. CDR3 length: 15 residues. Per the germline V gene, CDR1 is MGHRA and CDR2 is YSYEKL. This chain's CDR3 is CASSQELAGGETQYF. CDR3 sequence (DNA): TGCGCCAGCAGCCAAGAGCTAGCGGGAGGAGAGACCCAGTACTTC.